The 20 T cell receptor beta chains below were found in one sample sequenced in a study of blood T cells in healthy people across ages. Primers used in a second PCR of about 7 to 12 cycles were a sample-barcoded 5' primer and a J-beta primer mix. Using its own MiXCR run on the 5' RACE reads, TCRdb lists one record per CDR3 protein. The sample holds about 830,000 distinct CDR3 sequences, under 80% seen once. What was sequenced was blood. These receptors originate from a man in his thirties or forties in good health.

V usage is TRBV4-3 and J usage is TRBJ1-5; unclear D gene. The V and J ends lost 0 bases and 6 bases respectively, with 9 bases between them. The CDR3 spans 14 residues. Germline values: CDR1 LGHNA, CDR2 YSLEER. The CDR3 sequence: CASSQEAGSQPQHF. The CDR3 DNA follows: TGCGCCAGCAGCCAAGAAGCCGGGAGTCAGCCCCAGCATTTT.

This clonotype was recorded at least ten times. The CDR3 DNA is TGTGCCAGCAGCCACAGGGGGCTGAACTATGGCTACACCTTC. Translated, it gives CASSHRGLNYGYTF. This chain joins TRBV3-1 and TRBJ1-2; 8 bases map to TRBD1. The CDR3 consists of 14 residues. CDR1 and CDR2 (germline): LGHDT, YNNKEL (reference sequence). Trimming cost V 3 bases and J 2 bases; bases outside gene matches: 2.

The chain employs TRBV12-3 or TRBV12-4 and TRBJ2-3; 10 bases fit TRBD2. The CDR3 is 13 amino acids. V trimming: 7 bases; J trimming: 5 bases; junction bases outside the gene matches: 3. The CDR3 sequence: CASTSGGRDTQYF. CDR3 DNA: TGTGCCAGCACTAGCGGGGGTCGAGATACGCAGTATTTT.

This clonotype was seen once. CDR3 region: CASSYSGLAVPYNSPLHF. CDR3 DNA sequence: TGTGCCAGCAGTTACTCGGGGCTGGCCGTTCCCTATAATTCACCCCTCCACTTT. The chain links TRBV6-5 to TRBJ1-6, with a weak D call TRBD1 (5 bases). The V gene lost 0 bases and the J gene lost 2 bases, with 14 bases spanning the gap. Germline V gene lookup returns CDR1 MNHEY and CDR2 SVGAGI. CDR3 length: 18 amino acids.

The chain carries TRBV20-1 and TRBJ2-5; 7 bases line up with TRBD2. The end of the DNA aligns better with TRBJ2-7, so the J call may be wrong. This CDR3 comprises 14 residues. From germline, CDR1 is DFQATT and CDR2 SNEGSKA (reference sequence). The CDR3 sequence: CSARDGRGFLEQYF. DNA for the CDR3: TGCAGTGCTAGAGATGGGAGGGGTTTCCTCGAGCAGTACTTC.

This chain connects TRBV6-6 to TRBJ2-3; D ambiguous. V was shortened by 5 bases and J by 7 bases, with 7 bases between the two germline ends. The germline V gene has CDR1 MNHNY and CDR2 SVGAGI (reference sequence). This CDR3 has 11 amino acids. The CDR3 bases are TGTGCCAGCAGTCCTGGTTATACGCAGTATTTT. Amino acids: CASSPGYTQYF.

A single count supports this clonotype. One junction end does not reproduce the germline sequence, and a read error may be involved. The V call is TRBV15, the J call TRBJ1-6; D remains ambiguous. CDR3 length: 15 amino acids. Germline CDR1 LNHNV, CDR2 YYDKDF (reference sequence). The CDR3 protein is CATSRDQEGSSPHHF. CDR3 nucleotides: TGTGCCACCAGCAGAGATCAGGAGGGTTCATCACCCCACCACTTT.

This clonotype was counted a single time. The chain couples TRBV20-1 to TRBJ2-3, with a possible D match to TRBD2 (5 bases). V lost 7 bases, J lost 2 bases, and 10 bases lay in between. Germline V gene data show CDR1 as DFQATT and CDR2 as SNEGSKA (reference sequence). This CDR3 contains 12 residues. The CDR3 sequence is CSVAGDTDTQYF. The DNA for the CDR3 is TGCAGTGTTGCGGGTGACACAGATACGCAGTATTTT.

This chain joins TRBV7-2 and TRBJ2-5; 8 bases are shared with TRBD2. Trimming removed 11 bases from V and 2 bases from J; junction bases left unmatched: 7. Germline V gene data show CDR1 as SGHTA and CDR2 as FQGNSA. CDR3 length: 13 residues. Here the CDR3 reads CAGARGEQETQYF. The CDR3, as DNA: TGTGCCGGGGCGCGGGGGGAACAAGAGACCCAGTACTTC. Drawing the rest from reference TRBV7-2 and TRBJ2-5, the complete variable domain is GAGVSQSPSNKVTEKGKDVELRCDPISGHTALYWYRQSLGQGLEFLIYFQGNSAPDKSGLPSDRFSAERTGGSVSTLTIQRTQQEDSAVYLCAGARGEQETQYFGPGTRLLVL.

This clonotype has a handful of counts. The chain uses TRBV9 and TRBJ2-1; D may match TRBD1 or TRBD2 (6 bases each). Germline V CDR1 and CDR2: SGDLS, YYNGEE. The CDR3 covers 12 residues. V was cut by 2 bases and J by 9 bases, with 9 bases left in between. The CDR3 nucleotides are TGTGCCAGCAGCGTCGGGGGCAGTGAGCAGTTCTTC. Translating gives CASSVGGSEQFF.

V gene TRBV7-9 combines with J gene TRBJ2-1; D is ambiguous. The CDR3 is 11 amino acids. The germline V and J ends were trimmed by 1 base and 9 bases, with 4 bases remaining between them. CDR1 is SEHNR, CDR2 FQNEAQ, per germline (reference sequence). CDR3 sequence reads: CASSLEPEQFF. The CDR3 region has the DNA TGTGCCAGCAGCTTAGAGCCTGAGCAGTTCTTC. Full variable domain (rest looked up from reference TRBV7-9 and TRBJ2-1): DTGVSQNPRHKITKRGQNVTFRCDPISEHNRLYWYRQTLGQGPEFLTYFQNEAQLEKSRLLSDRFSAERPKGSFSTLEIQRTEQGDSAMYLCASSLEPEQFFGPGTRLTVL.

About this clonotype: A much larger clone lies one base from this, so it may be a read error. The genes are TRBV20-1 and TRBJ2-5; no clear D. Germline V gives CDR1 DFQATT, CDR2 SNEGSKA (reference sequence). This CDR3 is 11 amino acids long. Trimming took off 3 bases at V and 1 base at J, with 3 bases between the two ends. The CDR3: CSASVQETQYF. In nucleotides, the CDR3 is TGCAGTGCTAGTGTCCAAGAGACCCAGTACTTC.

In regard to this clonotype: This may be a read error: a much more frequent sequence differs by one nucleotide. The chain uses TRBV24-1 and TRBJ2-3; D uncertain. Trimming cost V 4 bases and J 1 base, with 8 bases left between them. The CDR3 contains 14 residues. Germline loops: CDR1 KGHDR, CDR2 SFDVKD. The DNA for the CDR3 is TGTGCCACCAGTGACCCGGACCGCACAGATACGCAGTATTTT. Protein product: CATSDPDRTDTQYF.

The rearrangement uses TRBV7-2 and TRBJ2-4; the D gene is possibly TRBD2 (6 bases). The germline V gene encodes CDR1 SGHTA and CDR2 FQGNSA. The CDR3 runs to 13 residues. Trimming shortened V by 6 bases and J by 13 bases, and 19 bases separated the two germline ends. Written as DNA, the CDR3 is TGTGCCAGCAGGGAGGGACTCTCCTACGGGCAGTACTTC. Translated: CASREGLSYGQYF.

The CDR3 coding sequence is TGTGCCAGCAGCTTAGCGAACGGAAACTATGGCTACACCTTC. It translates to CASSLANGNYGYTF. This chain links TRBV7-8 with TRBJ1-2, with unresolved D. V was trimmed by 0 bases and J by 2 bases, leaving 7 bases between them. This CDR3 has 14 residues. Germline CDR1 is SGHVS and CDR2 is FQNEAQ.

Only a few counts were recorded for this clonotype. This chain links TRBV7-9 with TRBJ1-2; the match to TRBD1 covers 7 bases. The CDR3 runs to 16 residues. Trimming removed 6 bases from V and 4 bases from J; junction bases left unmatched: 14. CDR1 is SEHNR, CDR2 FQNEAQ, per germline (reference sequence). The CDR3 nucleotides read TGTGCCAGCAGTCTCCGGGACAGAGACTTTTCCTATGGCTACACCTTC. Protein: CASSLRDRDFSYGYTF.

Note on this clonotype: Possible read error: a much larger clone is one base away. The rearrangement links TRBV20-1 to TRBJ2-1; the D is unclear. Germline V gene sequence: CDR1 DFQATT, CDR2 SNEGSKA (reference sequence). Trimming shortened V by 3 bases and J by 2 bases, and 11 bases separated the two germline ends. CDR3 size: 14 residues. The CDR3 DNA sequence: TGCAGTGCTAGGGTGGTAAATCCCTACAATGAGCAGTTCTTC. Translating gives CSARVVNPYNEQFF.

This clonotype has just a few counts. The CDR3 loop is CSVRDSNQPQHF. In DNA form, the CDR3 reads TGCAGCGTTCGGGATAGCAATCAGCCCCAGCATTTT. The rearrangement uses TRBV29-1 and TRBJ1-5; unclear D gene. V was pared by 5 bases and J by 0 bases, with 5 bases between. The germline CDR1 and CDR2 sequences are SQVTM and ANQGSEA. This CDR3 contains 12 residues.

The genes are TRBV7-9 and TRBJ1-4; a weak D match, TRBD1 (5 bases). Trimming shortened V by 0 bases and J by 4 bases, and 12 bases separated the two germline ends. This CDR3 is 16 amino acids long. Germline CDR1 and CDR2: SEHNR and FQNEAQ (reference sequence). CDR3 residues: CASSLAMTVVNEKLFF. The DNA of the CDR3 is TGTGCCAGCAGCTTAGCTATGACAGTTGTTAATGAAAAACTGTTTTTT.

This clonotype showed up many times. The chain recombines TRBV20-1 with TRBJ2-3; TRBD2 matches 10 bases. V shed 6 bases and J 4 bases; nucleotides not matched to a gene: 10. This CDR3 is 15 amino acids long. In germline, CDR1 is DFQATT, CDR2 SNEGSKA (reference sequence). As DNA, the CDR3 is TGCAGTGCCGCATCAGCGGGGGGGCATTCAGATACGCAGTATTTT. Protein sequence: CSAASAGGHSDTQYF.